This T cell receptor (beta chain) was sequenced in a study of human T cells and chemical hapten exposure. Findings and caveats of the study: TCRs whose frequency exceeded 1 in 1000 remained the same following DPC sensitization. With patch test score, the counts of PT1 expanded TCRs showed a positive correlation.

Indicated time point: patch test 1, 2 weeks after DPC sensitization. Treatment: therapeutic diphenylcyclopropenone sensitization with weekly scalp DPC. TCRdb itself ran the RACE reads through MiXCR, one entry per CDR3 protein. The data show 65,000 to 85,000 distinct CDR3 sequences, 10% seen once. This CDR3 has 16 residues. Germline CDR1 and CDR2: SGHRS and YFSETQ. V lost 0 bases and J 8 bases, leaving 20 bases between the germline ends. To note about this clonotype: What it binds is not known.

This rearrangement joins TRBV5-1 to TRBJ1-2, with D perhaps matching TRBD1 (5 bases). The sequences come from whole blood, collected in connection with sensitization to the hapten diphenylcyclopropenone (DPC). The receptor was derived from a woman in her forties or fifties with alopecia areata. Some clones in this sample may be carry-over from other donors' samples. The CDR3 DNA reads as TGCGCCAGCAGCTTGGCCAGAGCAGGGTTTGGCGACGGCTACACCTTC. This translates into CASSLARAGFGDGYTF.